This entry lists 8 T cell receptor beta chains sequenced from one sample in a study of blood T cell repertoires in COVID-19 (dated by TCRdb to the early 2020s). The library was made by the immunoSEQ multiplex PCR assay. TCRdb carries this immuneACCESS record with in-frame sequences only. Its versions omit some clonotypes, under half of them owing to an unresolved V gene in the studies checked, with the rest unexplained. The sample table shows 110,000 to 150,000 clones, and approximately 82% are seen once. The top ten clonotypes cover roughly 10% of the sample. Sequencing input: peripheral blood. Every receptor here comes from a man aged 60 to 75 with active or convalescent COVID-19.

This rearrangement joins TRBV24-1 to TRBJ2-1, with 10 bases lining up with TRBD2. The CDR3 has 16 residues. V dropped 1 base and J dropped 4; count of bases not matched to a gene: 3. Germline CDR1 reads KGHDR; CDR2 reads SFDVKD. CDR3 loop: CATSDLAGGRYNEQFF. CDR3 in DNA: TGTGCCACCAGTGATTTAGCGGGGGGGAGATACAATGAGCAGTTCTTC.

This chain joins TRBV5-1 and TRBJ1-2; 10 nucleotides line up with TRBD1. CDR1 is SGHRS, CDR2 YFSETQ, per germline. After removal of 4 bases from V and 8 bases from J, the junction contained 14 bases not matched to a gene. The CDR3 extends over 16 amino acids. The CDR3: CASSPTRDRGPNGYTF. CDR3 bases: TGCGCCAGCAGCCCCACTAGAGACAGGGGGCCTAACGGCTACACCTTC.

A few counts support this clone. The chain carries TRBV2 and TRBJ1-1; possibly TRBD1 for D (5 bases). The V gene lost 6 bases and the J gene lost 0 bases, with 11 bases spanning the gap. There are 14 residues in the CDR3. CDR1 is SNHLY, CDR2 FYNNEI, per germline. The CDR3 sequence is CASRPTGVNTEAFF. The CDR3 DNA is TGTGCCAGCAGACCCACGGGGGTGAACACTGAAGCTTTCTTT. Based on the CDR3 plus reference TRBV2 and TRBJ1-1, the full variable domain is EPEVTQTPSHQVTQMGQEVILRCVPISNHLYFYWYRQILGQKVEFLVSFYNNEISEKSEIFDDQFSVERPDGSNFTLKIRSTKLEDSAMYFCASRPTGVNTEAFFGQGTRLTVV.

The V and J genes are TRBV12-5 and TRBJ1-5; 7 positions agree with TRBD1. V lost 9 bases to trimming and J lost 0 bases; unmatched junction nucleotides: 11. Germline V CDR1 and CDR2: LGHNT, FRNRAP. This CDR3 region has 16 residues. The CDR3 nucleotides read TGTGCTAGCGCACAGGGGACCCTTTATAGCAATCAGCCCCAGCATTTT. It yields the protein CASAQGTLYSNQPQHF.

The genes are TRBV27 and TRBJ1-1, with TRBD1 matching over 7 bases. V lost 5 bases to trimming and J lost 5 bases; unmatched junction nucleotides: 8. Germline CDR1 is MNHEY and CDR2 is SMNVEV (reference sequence). This CDR3 region has 14 residues. CDR3 amino acids: CASSGYRGLTEAFF. The CDR3, as DNA: TGTGCCAGCAGTGGTTACAGGGGATTAACTGAAGCTTTCTTT.

The J gene is TRBJ1-5, the V gene TRBV18; 7 bases match TRBD1. The germline V gene has CDR1 KGHSH and CDR2 LQKENI. This CDR3 contains 16 residues. V shed 8 bases and J 0 bases; nucleotides not matched to a gene: 10. The chain's CDR3 is CASRQAGTDSNQPQHF. As DNA, the CDR3 is TGTGCCAGCCGACAAGCCGGGACAGATAGCAATCAGCCCCAGCATTTT.

The chain couples TRBV5-4 to TRBJ2-7, with 9 bases identical to TRBD1. The CDR3 has 14 amino acids. The junction had 8 bases not matched to a gene; V was cut back by 4 bases and J by 6 bases. Germline V lookup: CDR1 SGHNT, CDR2 YYREEE (reference sequence). As DNA, the CDR3 is TGTGCCAGCAGCCTTGGGACAGGGTGGTCCGAGCAGTACTTC. This sequence encodes CASSLGTGWSEQYF.

This clone has only one observation. The chain has TRBV4-1 and TRBJ1-2, with D perhaps TRBD1 (5 bases). Germline V gene lookup returns CDR1 MGHRA and CDR2 YSYEKL. V was pared by 2 bases and J by 1 base, with 11 bases between. The CDR3 consists of 15 residues. In DNA form, the CDR3 reads TGCGCCAGCAGCCAACCCGGACACGTTAACTATGGCTACACCTTC. It codes for CASSQPGHVNYGYTF.